This T cell receptor beta chain is drawn from a study of cytomegalovirus exposure and HLA in healthy donors. Details on this clone: Its antigen is currently unknown.

Study-level findings and limits: A list of about 160 TCR beta chains associated with cytomegalovirus was given.

Primers: 60 Vbeta forward and 13 Jbeta reverse. The repertoire was sequenced with immunoSEQ multiplex PCR; TCRdb's copy has only in-frame clones and lacks some. In total, the table holds roughly 200,000 clones. The sequence was obtained from a girl aged 2 to 9 in good health and CMV-seropositive. The sample taken for sequencing was PBMCs.

CDR3 sequence (DNA): TGCGCCAGCAGCTTGGAATTAGCGGGAGGGCGTCCTACGCAGTATTTT. Its protein product is CASSLELAGGRPTQYF. This chain uses TRBV5-1 with TRBJ2-3; 11 bases match TRBD2. CDR1 and CDR2 from the germline V gene are SGHRS and YFSETQ. The length of the CDR3 is 16 residues. V gave up 0 bases and J gave up 8 bases; unmatched junction bases: 8.